The 3 T cell receptor beta chains given below trace back to one sample, sequenced in a study of blood T cell repertoires in COVID-19. Clones were read by immunoSEQ multiplex PCR, and TCRdb kept only the in-frame ones, dropping some. The data contain roughly 240,000 clones, over 75% of them singletons. The material sequenced was PBMCs or T cells enriched from blood (not recorded which). These receptors came from a woman in her 50s with acute COVID-19.

The V call is TRBV4-2, the J call TRBJ1-2, with 8 bases identical to TRBD1. This CDR3 has 14 residues. CDR1 is LGHNA and CDR2 is YNFKEQ in the germline V gene. The J segment lost 4 bases and the V segment lost 8 bases, leaving 9 bases of the junction unmatched. Written as DNA, the CDR3 is TGTGCCAGCGGCGAATCAGACAGGGGCTATGGCTACACCTTC. It specifies CASGESDRGYGYTF.

The J gene is TRBJ2-7, the V gene TRBV19; 11 bases fit TRBD1. Germline V gene lookup returns CDR1 LNHDA and CDR2 SQIVND (reference sequence). With 8 bases clipped from V and 4 bases from J, the junction kept 7 bases outside the gene matches. The CDR3 extends over 14 amino acids. The CDR3 region has the DNA TGTGCCAGTGGTCCGGGACAGGGGGGTTACGAGCAGTACTTC. It codes for CASGPGQGGYEQYF.

The rearrangement links TRBV6-1 to TRBJ1-2; D possibly corresponds to TRBD1 (5 bases). Germline CDR1 and CDR2: MNHNS and SASEGT. This CDR3 contains 15 residues. V lost 1 base to trimming and J lost 5 bases, with 14 bases between them. The CDR3 sequence is CASSEGGQSLYGYTF. CDR3 sequence (DNA): TGTGCCAGCAGTGAAGGGGGCCAGAGCCTGTATGGCTACACCTTC.